These 23 T cell receptor beta chains were all obtained from the same sample, sequenced in a study of OX40 agonist ivuxolimab in advanced cancers. Library creation used the immunoSEQ multiplex PCR assay. TCRdb carries this immuneACCESS record with in-frame sequences only. Its versions omit some clonotypes, under half of them owing to an unresolved V gene in the studies checked, with the rest unexplained. The sample table contains approximately 82,000 clones; only one count was recorded for 70% to 90% of them. The ten largest clonotypes hold roughly 10% of the sample. Here the sequenced sample was CD4+ or CD8+ T cells sorted from blood, taken in a trial of the OX40 agonist ivuxolimab. These receptors came from an adult with an advanced solid tumor such as melanoma, head and neck, liver or kidney cancer.

This chain uses TRBV19 with TRBJ2-1; 7 bases line up with TRBD1. The CDR3 sequence is 15 residues long. Germline V gene sequence: CDR1 LNHDA, CDR2 SQIVND (reference sequence). The V and J ends lost 4 bases and 5 bases, in that order; junction bases with no gene match: 8. CDR3 bases: TGTGCCAGTAGTAACAGGGGAATGTCGGACAATGAGCAGTTCTTC. Protein: CASSNRGMSDNEQFF.

The chain carries TRBV2 and TRBJ2-2, with 8 bases that match TRBD1. The CDR3 consists of 17 residues. Germline V CDR1 and CDR2: SNHLY, FYNNEI. With V trimmed by 5 bases and J by 2 bases, 10 bases remained unmatched. The CDR3 bases are TGTGCCAGCAGTCCAGGAGCAGGACAGGGAAACACCGGGGAGCTGTTTTTT. This codes for CASSPGAGQGNTGELFF.

The chain employs TRBV2 and TRBJ2-1, with D possibly TRBD1 on 7 matching bases. CDR1 and CDR2 (germline): SNHLY, FYNNEI. The CDR3 length is 16 residues. Trimming took off 0 bases at V and 5 bases at J, with 14 bases between the two ends. The CDR3 DNA follows: TGTGCCAGCAGTGAAGCCGGCAGGGGGGTCCACAATGAGCAGTTCTTC. As protein: CASSEAGRGVHNEQFF.

The J gene is TRBJ1-5, the V gene TRBV28, with unresolved D. Looked up from germline, CDR1 is MDHEN and CDR2 is SYDVKM. The CDR3 spans 15 residues. The V gene lost 2 bases and the J gene lost 2 bases, with 10 bases spanning the gap. CDR3 sequence (DNA): TGTGCCAGCAGTTTAGCAGGCGGCGGCAATCAGCCCCAGCATTTT. This sequence encodes CASSLAGGGNQPQHF. The whole variable domain, filled in from reference TRBV28 and TRBJ1-5, reads DVKVTQSSRYLVKRTGEKVFLECVQDMDHENMFWYRQDPGLGLRLIYFSYDVKMKEKGDIPEGYSVSREKKERFSLILESASTNQTSMYLCASSLAGGGNQPQHFGDGTRLSIL.

This clone occurred a few times. The V call is TRBV19, the J call TRBJ2-7; a possible D gene is TRBD1 (5 bases). Trimming removed 2 bases from V and 2 bases from J, with 13 bases in between. The CDR3 has 15 amino acids. Germline values: CDR1 LNHDA, CDR2 SQIVND (reference sequence). As DNA, the CDR3 is TGTGCCAGTAGTATAACAGGCACCAGACCCTACGAGCAGTACTTC. Its protein is CASSITGTRPYEQYF.

The chain has TRBV4-1 and TRBJ1-4; perhaps TRBD1 as D (6 bases). Trimming left V 4 bases short and J 3 bases short, with 9 bases between. In germline, CDR1 is MGHRA, CDR2 YSYEKL. The CDR3 length is 14 residues. This CDR3 reads CASSPGGPNEKLFF. CDR3 nucleotide sequence: TGCGCCAGCAGCCCTGGGGGGCCTAATGAAAAACTGTTTTTT.

The chain employs TRBV13 and TRBJ1-4; 8 nucleotides match TRBD1. Germline V gene lookup returns CDR1 PRHDT and CDR2 FYEKMQ (reference sequence). The CDR3 extends over 15 amino acids. With 0 bases clipped from V and 8 bases from J, the junction kept 5 bases outside the gene matches. CDR3 sequence (DNA): TGTGCCAGCAGCTTAGGGGGGACAGGTGGGGAAAAACTGTTTTTT. Translating gives CASSLGGTGGEKLFF.

V and J are TRBV5-1 and TRBJ2-1; a possible D gene is TRBD1 (6 bases). This CDR3 has 15 residues. The germline V gene encodes CDR1 SGHRS and CDR2 YFSETQ. The V gene lost 5 bases and the J gene lost 1 base, with 13 bases spanning the gap. The CDR3 nucleotides read TGCGCCAGCAGGCCGGGGACACCGTCCTACAATGAGCAGTTCTTC. Protein sequence: CASRPGTPSYNEQFF.

The rearrangement links TRBV19 to TRBJ2-3; 9 bases match TRBD2. Looked up from germline, CDR1 is LNHDA and CDR2 is SQIVND (reference sequence). J lost 2 bases, V lost 2 bases, and 8 bases had no gene match. The CDR3 contains 17 residues. The CDR3 DNA reads TGTGCCAGTAGTATAAGAGGCGGGAGGGAAAACACAGATACGCAGTATTTT. This sequence encodes CASSIRGGRENTDTQYF.

This chain connects TRBV4-2 to TRBJ2-3; D possibly uses TRBD1 or TRBD2 (5 bases each). Germline lookup yields CDR1 LGHNA and CDR2 YNFKEQ. The CDR3 loop spans 17 amino acids. Deletions cut 4 bases from V and 2 bases from J, with 19 bases between. The CDR3 here is CASSPKGLGGNTDTQYF. CDR3 sequence (DNA): TGTGCCAGCAGCCCCAAGGGCCTTGGGGGAAACACAGATACGCAGTATTTT.

The chain uses TRBV7-2 and TRBJ2-3, with D possibly matching TRBD2 (5 bases). CDR1 is SGHTA, CDR2 FQGNSA, per germline. V was trimmed by 5 bases and J by 6 bases, leaving 15 bases between them. CDR3 length: 14 residues. Here the CDR3 DNA reads TGTGCCAGCAGCCCGGACTCAGGTCGGGATACGCAGTATTTT. This encodes CASSPDSGRDTQYF.

The chain employs TRBV27 and TRBJ1-6, with D possibly TRBD1 on 6 matching bases. Germline CDR1 and CDR2: MNHEY and SMNVEV (reference sequence). There are 17 residues in the CDR3. Trimming pared 3 bases from V and 4 bases from J, leaving 16 bases between. CDR3 sequence (DNA): TGTGCCAGCAGTTTTAGCAACAGGGATTTTTATAATTCACCCCTCCACTTT. This sequence encodes CASSFSNRDFYNSPLHF.

This chain joins TRBV6-1 and TRBJ1-1, with D possibly being TRBD1 (5 bases). V was clipped by 6 bases and J by 4 bases, with 12 bases between them. Germline CDR1 reads MNHNS; CDR2 reads SASEGT. CDR3 length equals 13 residues. The CDR3 DNA is TGTGCCAGCAGGGGTACAGGTACCACTGAAGCTTTCTTT. Translating gives CASRGTGTTEAFF.

The chain employs TRBV6-6 and TRBJ1-6; D gene unclear. The V gene's germline CDR1 is MNHNY and CDR2 SVGAGI (reference sequence). The CDR3 is 13 amino acids. The V end lost 0 bases, the J end lost 11 bases, and 8 bases lay between the germline ends. Here the CDR3 reads CASSYSNFPPLHF. The CDR3 coding sequence is TGTGCCAGCAGTTACTCGAATTTTCCACCCCTCCACTTT.

This chain joins TRBV7-9 and TRBJ2-3; D unresolved. This CDR3 comprises 12 residues. V shed 5 bases and J shed 6 bases, with 9 bases lying between them. Germline V gives CDR1 SEHNR, CDR2 FQNEAQ (reference sequence). CDR3 bases: TGTGCCAGCAGCCCCCCCAGTGATACGCAGTATTTT. It yields the protein CASSPPSDTQYF.

In DNA, the CDR3 is TGTGCCAGCAGTCAGGGTCCTCCAACGTTTTTT. The encoded protein is CASSQGPPTFF. The rearrangement joins TRBV6-1 to TRBJ1-4; possibly TRBD1 for D (5 bases). V dropped 5 bases and J dropped 16 bases, with 14 bases sitting between them. The CDR3 length is 11 residues. Germline CDR1 and CDR2: MNHNS and SASEGT.

This chain joins TRBV9 and TRBJ2-3, with 8 positions matching TRBD2. Trimming cost V 3 bases and J 6 bases; bases outside gene matches: 15. Germline V CDR1 and CDR2: SGDLS, YYNGEE. This CDR3 contains 17 residues. The CDR3 DNA is TGTGCCAGCAGCGCCCTAATGGTGGCGGGGGGATCGGATACGCAGTATTTT. Its protein is CASSALMVAGGSDTQYF.

The chain carries TRBV27 and TRBJ2-2; D is ambiguous. This CDR3 region has 14 residues. V lost 4 bases and J lost 0, with 6 bases in between. In germline, CDR1 is MNHEY, CDR2 SMNVEV (reference sequence). CDR3 protein: CASSSPSNTGELFF. In DNA form, the CDR3 reads TGTGCCAGCAGTTCCCCATCGAACACCGGGGAGCTGTTTTTT.

V and J are TRBV7-8 and TRBJ1-1; 10 nucleotides agree with TRBD1. CDR3 length equals 15 residues. J gave up 3 bases and V 5 bases, and 6 bases lay outside the gene matches. Germline V gene data show CDR1 as SGHVS and CDR2 as FQNEAQ. The CDR3 sequence: CASSETGGTYTEAFF. The CDR3 DNA reads TGTGCCAGCAGCGAGACAGGGGGCACGTACACTGAAGCTTTCTTT. Together with reference TRBV7-8 and TRBJ1-1, the CDR3 gives the full variable domain: GAGVSQSPRYKVAKRGQDVALRCDPISGHVSLFWYQQALGQGPEFLTYFQNEAQLDKSGLPSDRFFAERPEGSVSTLKIQRTQQEDSAVYLCASSETGGTYTEAFFGQGTRLTVV.

The rearrangement joins TRBV5-4 to TRBJ2-3, with 10 nucleotides matching TRBD2. This CDR3 region has 15 residues. V gave up 5 bases and J gave up 3 bases; unmatched junction bases: 6. Germline loops: CDR1 SGHNT, CDR2 YYREEE (reference sequence). The CDR3 sequence: CASRLPTSGTDTQYF. The CDR3 DNA sequence: TGTGCCAGCAGGCTCCCGACTAGCGGGACAGATACGCAGTATTTT.

The genes are TRBV6-6 and TRBJ1-2, with D tentatively TRBD1 (5 bases). This CDR3 is built from 12 residues. Germline CDR1 is MNHNY and CDR2 is SVGAGI (reference sequence). Trimming cost V 6 bases and J 8 bases, with 13 bases left between them. CDR3 amino acids: CASRPWGGGYTF. Here the CDR3 DNA reads TGTGCCAGCAGACCGTGGGGCGGGGGCTACACCTTC.

The chain couples TRBV5-1 to TRBJ1-1; TRBD1 might be the D (5 bases). This CDR3 region has 14 residues. Germline CDR1 SGHRS, CDR2 YFSETQ. The V gene lost 0 bases and the J gene lost 2 bases, with 8 bases spanning the gap. The CDR3 nucleotides read TGCGCCAGCAGCTTGGCCGGGACCAACACTGAAGCTTTCTTT. It translates to CASSLAGTNTEAFF.

The rearrangement uses TRBV11-2 and TRBJ2-7; no definite D call. The CDR3 consists of 15 residues. V lost 1 base and J lost 7, with 17 bases in between. The germline CDR1 and CDR2 sequences are SGHAT and FQNNGV. The CDR3 sequence: CASSLGIGSLWEQYF. The CDR3 nucleotides are TGTGCCAGCAGCTTAGGGATCGGCAGTCTCTGGGAGCAGTACTTC.